Following are 30 T cell receptor beta chains from one sample sequenced in a study of follicular helper T cells after annual influenza vaccination. TCRdb's table, derived via immunoSEQ multiplex PCR, lists solely in-frame clones and lacks some. The table has approximately 10,000 clones, about 82% seen once. Time point: 2015-2016 season, 7 days after influenza vaccination. The input for sequencing was CXCR5+ CD38- circulating T follicular helper cells from blood, taken 7 days after influenza vaccination. Sample subset: circulating Tfh, non-naive CD4+CXCR5+PD-1+ (ICOS+CD38+ or ICOS-CD38-). The receptors were sampled from an adult who received the influenza vaccine.

The chain carries TRBV9 and TRBJ1-4; TRBD1 matches 10 bases. There are 15 residues in the CDR3. The V gene's germline CDR1 is SGDLS and CDR2 YYNGEE. The V segment lost 3 bases and the J segment 6 bases; nucleotides outside the gene matches: 5. In DNA form, the CDR3 reads TGTGCCAGCAGCGGTACCGGGACAGGGGATGAAAAACTGTTTTTT. Encoded protein: CASSGTGTGDEKLFF.

CDR3 DNA sequence: TGTGCCAGCAGTGATAGGGACTTCTCTGGAAACACCATATATTTT. Its translation is CASSDRDFSGNTIYF. The chain has TRBV9 and TRBJ1-3, with TRBD1 as a possible D gene (5 bases). The V gene lost 5 bases and the J gene lost 0 bases, with 12 bases spanning the gap. The V gene's germline CDR1 is SGDLS and CDR2 YYNGEE. The CDR3 extends over 15 amino acids.

V usage is TRBV5-1 and J usage is TRBJ2-7, with a possible D match to TRBD1 (6 bases). V gave up 4 bases and J gave up 1 base, with 15 bases separating them. The V gene's germline CDR1 is SGHRS and CDR2 YFSETQ. CDR3 length: 15 residues. CDR3 sequence reads: CASSPQGRVSYEQYF. The CDR3 coding sequence is TGCGCCAGCAGCCCACAGGGCAGGGTGTCCTACGAGCAGTACTTC.

This clone was counted only a few times. The chain couples TRBV19 to TRBJ1-5; TRBD1 agrees at 8 bases. The J segment lost 4 bases and the V segment lost 10 bases, leaving 12 bases of the junction unmatched. CDR3 size: 15 residues. Germline V gene lookup returns CDR1 LNHDA and CDR2 SQIVND (reference sequence). The CDR3 bases are TGTGCCACCCTGAGACGGACAGGGCTTAATCAGCCCCAGCATTTT. It encodes CATLRRTGLNQPQHF.

The V call is TRBV14, the J call TRBJ1-2; TRBD1 aligns across 8 bases. With V trimmed by 4 bases and J by 5 bases, 3 bases remained unmatched. The CDR3 spans 13 residues. Germline V gives CDR1 SGHDN, CDR2 FVKESK. The CDR3 DNA reads TGTGCCAGCAGCCCGGGACAGGATTATGGCTACACCTTC. It encodes CASSPGQDYGYTF.

This clone has more than one count but fewer than ten. The chain employs TRBV4-1 and TRBJ1-6; 7 nucleotides align to TRBD1. This CDR3 has 18 residues. After removal of 1 base from V and 9 bases from J, the junction contained 15 bases not matched to a gene. Germline CDR1 reads MGHRA; CDR2 reads YSYEKL. As DNA, the CDR3 is TGCGCCAGCAGCCAAGGTTCGTTGGGAACAGGGGAAGGTTCACCCCTCCACTTT. It encodes CASSQGSLGTGEGSPLHF.

The chain recombines TRBV5-4 with TRBJ2-3; a weak D match, TRBD2 (6 bases). Germline loops: CDR1 SGHNT, CDR2 YYREEE (reference sequence). Trimming removed 4 bases at V and 2 bases at J, with 11 bases between. The length of the CDR3 is 14 residues. CDR3 sequence reads: CASSPGLLTDTQYF. CDR3 in DNA: TGTGCCAGCAGCCCGGGACTCCTCACAGATACGCAGTATTTT.

This clone was observed a few times. This chain joins TRBV29-1 and TRBJ1-2, with 7 bases identical to TRBD1. Trimming removed 4 bases from V and 8 bases from J; junction bases left unmatched: 7. Per the germline V gene, CDR1 is SQVTM and CDR2 is ANQGSEA. The CDR3 totals 12 residues. The CDR3 DNA reads as TGCAGCGTTGGGGCGACAGGGCAGGGCTACACCTTC. Amino acid sequence: CSVGATGQGYTF. The entire variable domain, with the rest obtained from reference TRBV29-1 and TRBJ1-2, is as follows: SAVISQKPSRDICQRGTSLTIQCQVDSQVTMMFWYRQQPGQSLTLIATANQGSEATYESGFVIDKFPISRPNLTFSTLTVSNMSPEDSSIYLCSVGATGQGYTFGSGTRLTVV.

V usage is TRBV5-5 and J usage is TRBJ2-2; 10 nucleotides agree with TRBD2. The CDR3 contains 15 residues. V was pared by 4 bases and J by 5 bases, with 5 bases of the junction left unmatched. The germline V gene has CDR1 SGHKS and CDR2 YYEKEE (reference sequence). CDR3 residues: CASSLLAGVTGELFF. CDR3 DNA sequence: TGTGCCAGCAGCCTTCTAGCGGGGGTAACCGGGGAGCTGTTTTTT.

The J gene is TRBJ2-2, the V gene TRBV5-4; 7 nucleotides line up with TRBD2. The CDR3 sequence is 17 residues long. V trimming: 8 bases; J trimming: 2 bases; junction bases outside the gene matches: 15. Germline V gene sequence: CDR1 SGHNT, CDR2 YYREEE (reference sequence). For the CDR3, the DNA is TGTGCCAGTTCCGAGGCGGGGGTCCTACTAAACACCGGGGAGCTGTTTTTT. It translates to CASSEAGVLLNTGELFF. The complete variable domain, with remaining parts taken from reference TRBV5-4 and TRBJ2-2, reads ETGVTQSPTHLIKTRGQQVTLRCSSQSGHNTVSWYQQALGQGPQFIFQYYREEENGRGNFPPRFSGLQFPNYSSELNVNALELDDSALYLCASSEAGVLLNTGELFFGEGSRLTVL.

V usage is TRBV19 and J usage is TRBJ1-6, with 7 bases matching TRBD1. V was pared by 7 bases and J by 5 bases, with 2 bases of the junction left unmatched. The CDR3 is made up of 13 amino acids. Germline CDR1 is LNHDA and CDR2 is SQIVND (reference sequence). DNA for the CDR3: TGTGCCAGTAACGGACAGGATAATTCACCCCTCCACTTT. This gives the protein CASNGQDNSPLHF.

This chain joins TRBV28 and TRBJ2-2; 8 nucleotides agree with TRBD2. The germline CDR1 and CDR2 sequences are MDHEN and SYDVKM. V lost 7 bases, J lost 5 bases, and 3 bases stayed unmatched. This CDR3 contains 13 residues. The CDR3 here is CASIPGGTGELFF. In DNA, the CDR3 is TGTGCCAGCATACCGGGGGGGACCGGGGAGCTGTTTTTT.

The gene calls are TRBV19 and TRBJ1-2, with no clear D. The germline gives CDR1 LNHDA, CDR2 SQIVND (reference sequence). The V end lost 6 bases, the J end lost 7 bases, and 15 bases lay between the germline ends. This CDR3 comprises 13 residues. The CDR3 region is CASRLPEGRGYTF. As DNA, the CDR3 is TGTGCCAGTAGGCTGCCCGAGGGTCGTGGCTACACCTTC.

The chain links TRBV13 to TRBJ2-1; weak D call: TRBD2 (5 bases). CDR3 size: 13 residues. From germline, CDR1 is PRHDT and CDR2 FYEKMQ (reference sequence). Trimming took 5 bases from V and 7 from J, leaving 12 bases between them. This chain's CDR3 is CASSPRSGNEQFF. The CDR3 DNA sequence: TGTGCCAGCAGCCCACGGAGCGGAAATGAGCAGTTCTTC.

This rearrangement joins TRBV6-5 to TRBJ2-1; 7 bases map to TRBD2. V lost 2 bases to trimming and J lost 4 bases; unmatched junction nucleotides: 5. The CDR3 sequence is 15 residues long. Germline V gene lookup returns CDR1 MNHEY and CDR2 SVGAGI. The CDR3 DNA follows: TGTGCCAGCAGTTACACCGGGGGAGGGTACAATGAGCAGTTCTTC. Its translation is CASSYTGGGYNEQFF.

V usage is TRBV18 and J usage is TRBJ1-6; 8 nucleotides agree with TRBD1. CDR1 and CDR2 from the germline V gene are KGHSH and LQKENI. The ends lost 4 bases at V and 5 bases at J; junction bases unmatched: 7. The CDR3 has 16 amino acids. The CDR3 is CASSRYKGQDNSPLHF. CDR3 DNA: TGTGCCAGCTCACGATATAAGGGACAGGATAATTCACCCCTCCACTTT. Based on the CDR3 plus reference TRBV18 and TRBJ1-6, the full variable domain is NAGVMQNPRHLVRRRGQEARLRCSPMKGHSHVYWYRQLPEEGLKFMVYLQKENIIDESGMPKERFSAEFPKEGPSILRIQQVVRGDSAAYFCASSRYKGQDNSPLHFGNGTRLTVT.

This clone was seen a few times. The DNA for the CDR3 is TGTGCCAGCAGCTTTATCCGCTACGAGCAGTACTTC. It is translated as CASSFIRYEQYF. The V gene is TRBV7-2, the J gene TRBJ2-7; D uncertain. From germline, CDR1 is SGHTA and CDR2 FQGNSA. The CDR3 is 12 amino acids. Deletions cut 3 bases from V and 3 bases from J, with 6 bases between.

This clone was counted a single time. J is TRBJ2-1 and V is TRBV10-3; 9 nucleotides align to TRBD1. The CDR3 is 15 amino acids. With V trimmed by 6 bases and J by 2 bases, 5 bases remained unmatched. CDR1 is ENHRY, CDR2 SYGVKD, per germline. CDR3 in amino acids: CAIRFDRGTYNEQFF. CDR3 nucleotides: TGTGCCATCAGGTTTGACAGGGGGACCTACAATGAGCAGTTCTTC.

The chain carries TRBV6-1 and TRBJ2-1; 8 nucleotides align to TRBD2. CDR3 length: 16 residues. CDR1 MNHNS and CDR2 SASEGT come from the germline V gene. Trimming took 3 bases from V and 6 from J; bases not matched to a gene: 10. The DNA of the CDR3 is TGTGCCAGCAGTGACCATAGCGGGACGGCTGGCAATGAGCAGTTCTTC. Encoded protein: CASSDHSGTAGNEQFF.

This sequence joins TRBV20-1 and TRBJ2-7; D is ambiguous. V lost 3 bases to trimming and J lost 5 bases, with 8 bases between them. The length of the CDR3 is 11 residues. The germline gives CDR1 DFQATT, CDR2 SNEGSKA (reference sequence). CDR3 region: CSASQSNEQYF. CDR3 in DNA: TGCAGTGCTAGCCAGTCCAACGAGCAGTACTTC.

The chain is built from TRBV7-2 and TRBJ2-1; possible D gene TRBD2, 6 bases. The CDR3 runs to 15 residues. V was clipped by 3 bases and J by 7 bases, with 16 bases between them. The germline CDR1 and CDR2 sequences are SGHTA and FQGNSA. The DNA of the CDR3 is TGTGCCAGCAGCTTTATTGCCGGGACTCAAAATGAGCAGTTCTTC. This sequence encodes CASSFIAGTQNEQFF.

The V and J genes are TRBV18 and TRBJ1-1, with a possible D match to TRBD1 (5 bases). Germline-derived CDR1 and CDR2 are KGHSH and LQKENI. This CDR3 comprises 13 residues. Trimming shortened V by 4 bases and J by 7 bases, and 13 bases separated the two germline ends. The CDR3 here is CASSQGLLFEAFF. CDR3 coding DNA: TGTGCCAGCTCACAGGGGCTTCTATTTGAAGCTTTCTTT. The full variable domain, completed using reference TRBV18 and TRBJ1-1, is NAGVMQNPRHLVRRRGQEARLRCSPMKGHSHVYWYRQLPEEGLKFMVYLQKENIIDESGMPKERFSAEFPKEGPSILRIQQVVRGDSAAYFCASSQGLLFEAFFGQGTRLTVV.

The chain is built from TRBV19 and TRBJ2-3, with 10 positions matching TRBD2. The germline V gene has CDR1 LNHDA and CDR2 SQIVND (reference sequence). V lost 7 bases and J lost 4; bases outside the gene matches: 5. The CDR3 covers 14 residues. This chain's CDR3 is CASTRTSGADTQYF. Here the CDR3 DNA reads TGTGCCAGTACCCGGACTAGCGGCGCAGATACGCAGTATTTT.

The V gene is TRBV5-4, the J gene TRBJ2-7, with 7 bases fitting TRBD2. Germline trimming cut 2 bases from V and 1 base from J; bases unmatched to any gene: 9. The CDR3 runs to 16 residues. Per the germline V gene, CDR1 is SGHNT and CDR2 is YYREEE (reference sequence). CDR3 loop: CASSFAGGGISYEQYF. CDR3 DNA sequence: TGTGCCAGCAGCTTCGCCGGCGGGGGTATATCCTACGAGCAGTACTTC.

The rearrangement uses TRBV4-2 and TRBJ1-3; D unclear. Germline CDR1 is LGHNA and CDR2 is YNFKEQ. This CDR3 is built from 13 residues. With 1 base removed from V and 4 bases from J, the gap between germline ends came to 5 bases. CDR3 nucleotides: TGTGCCAGCAGCCAAGGGCTAGGAAACACCATATATTTT. It is translated as CASSQGLGNTIYF.

This clone was seen a single time. The gene calls are TRBV7-6 and TRBJ1-6; a weak D match, TRBD1 (6 bases). CDR1 and CDR2 from the germline V gene are SGHVS and FNYEAQ. The CDR3 has 14 amino acids. V was shortened by 4 bases and J by 7 bases, with 11 bases between the two germline ends. The CDR3 region has the DNA TGTGCCAGCAGCTCCACAGGGTTCAATTCACCCCTCCACTTT. Encoded protein: CASSSTGFNSPLHF.

The chain combines TRBV5-1 with TRBJ2-2; D call uncertain. The germline V and J ends were trimmed by 0 bases and 0 bases, with 6 bases remaining between them. The germline CDR1 and CDR2 sequences are SGHRS and YFSETQ. This CDR3 has 15 residues. The CDR3 region has the DNA TGCGCCAGCAGCTTGGACCCCTCGAACACCGGGGAGCTGTTTTTT. It encodes CASSLDPSNTGELFF.

The gene calls are TRBV19 and TRBJ1-5; weak D call: TRBD1 (5 bases). Germline-derived CDR1 and CDR2 are LNHDA and SQIVND (reference sequence). V was cut by 9 bases and J by 3 bases, with 21 bases left in between. This CDR3 has 16 amino acids. The CDR3 region is CASRQKQEMVNQPQHF. The CDR3 DNA follows: TGTGCCAGCCGGCAAAAACAGGAAATGGTCAATCAGCCCCAGCATTTT.

This rearrangement joins TRBV5-1 to TRBJ1-1, with unresolved D. CDR1 is SGHRS and CDR2 is YFSETQ in the germline V gene. This CDR3 is 13 amino acids long. Trimming took off 0 bases at V and 1 base at J, with 4 bases between the two ends. The CDR3 here is CASSLGPNTEAFF. The CDR3 DNA reads TGCGCCAGCAGCTTGGGTCCGAACACTGAAGCTTTCTTT. Full variable domain (missing parts from reference TRBV5-1 and TRBJ1-1): KAGVTQTPRYLIKTRGQQVTLSCSPISGHRSVSWYQQTPGQGLQFLFEYFSETQRNKGNFPGRFSGRQFSNSRSEMNVSTLELGDSALYLCASSLGPNTEAFFGQGTRLTVV.

This clone was picked up a small number of times. This chain joins TRBV11-2 and TRBJ1-6; D uncertain. The germline V and J ends were trimmed by 0 bases and 12 bases, with 6 bases remaining between them. The V gene's germline CDR1 is SGHAT and CDR2 FQNNGV. The CDR3 has 12 amino acids. The CDR3 protein is CASSLDYGPLHF. In DNA form, the CDR3 reads TGTGCCAGCAGCTTAGACTACGGACCCCTCCACTTT.